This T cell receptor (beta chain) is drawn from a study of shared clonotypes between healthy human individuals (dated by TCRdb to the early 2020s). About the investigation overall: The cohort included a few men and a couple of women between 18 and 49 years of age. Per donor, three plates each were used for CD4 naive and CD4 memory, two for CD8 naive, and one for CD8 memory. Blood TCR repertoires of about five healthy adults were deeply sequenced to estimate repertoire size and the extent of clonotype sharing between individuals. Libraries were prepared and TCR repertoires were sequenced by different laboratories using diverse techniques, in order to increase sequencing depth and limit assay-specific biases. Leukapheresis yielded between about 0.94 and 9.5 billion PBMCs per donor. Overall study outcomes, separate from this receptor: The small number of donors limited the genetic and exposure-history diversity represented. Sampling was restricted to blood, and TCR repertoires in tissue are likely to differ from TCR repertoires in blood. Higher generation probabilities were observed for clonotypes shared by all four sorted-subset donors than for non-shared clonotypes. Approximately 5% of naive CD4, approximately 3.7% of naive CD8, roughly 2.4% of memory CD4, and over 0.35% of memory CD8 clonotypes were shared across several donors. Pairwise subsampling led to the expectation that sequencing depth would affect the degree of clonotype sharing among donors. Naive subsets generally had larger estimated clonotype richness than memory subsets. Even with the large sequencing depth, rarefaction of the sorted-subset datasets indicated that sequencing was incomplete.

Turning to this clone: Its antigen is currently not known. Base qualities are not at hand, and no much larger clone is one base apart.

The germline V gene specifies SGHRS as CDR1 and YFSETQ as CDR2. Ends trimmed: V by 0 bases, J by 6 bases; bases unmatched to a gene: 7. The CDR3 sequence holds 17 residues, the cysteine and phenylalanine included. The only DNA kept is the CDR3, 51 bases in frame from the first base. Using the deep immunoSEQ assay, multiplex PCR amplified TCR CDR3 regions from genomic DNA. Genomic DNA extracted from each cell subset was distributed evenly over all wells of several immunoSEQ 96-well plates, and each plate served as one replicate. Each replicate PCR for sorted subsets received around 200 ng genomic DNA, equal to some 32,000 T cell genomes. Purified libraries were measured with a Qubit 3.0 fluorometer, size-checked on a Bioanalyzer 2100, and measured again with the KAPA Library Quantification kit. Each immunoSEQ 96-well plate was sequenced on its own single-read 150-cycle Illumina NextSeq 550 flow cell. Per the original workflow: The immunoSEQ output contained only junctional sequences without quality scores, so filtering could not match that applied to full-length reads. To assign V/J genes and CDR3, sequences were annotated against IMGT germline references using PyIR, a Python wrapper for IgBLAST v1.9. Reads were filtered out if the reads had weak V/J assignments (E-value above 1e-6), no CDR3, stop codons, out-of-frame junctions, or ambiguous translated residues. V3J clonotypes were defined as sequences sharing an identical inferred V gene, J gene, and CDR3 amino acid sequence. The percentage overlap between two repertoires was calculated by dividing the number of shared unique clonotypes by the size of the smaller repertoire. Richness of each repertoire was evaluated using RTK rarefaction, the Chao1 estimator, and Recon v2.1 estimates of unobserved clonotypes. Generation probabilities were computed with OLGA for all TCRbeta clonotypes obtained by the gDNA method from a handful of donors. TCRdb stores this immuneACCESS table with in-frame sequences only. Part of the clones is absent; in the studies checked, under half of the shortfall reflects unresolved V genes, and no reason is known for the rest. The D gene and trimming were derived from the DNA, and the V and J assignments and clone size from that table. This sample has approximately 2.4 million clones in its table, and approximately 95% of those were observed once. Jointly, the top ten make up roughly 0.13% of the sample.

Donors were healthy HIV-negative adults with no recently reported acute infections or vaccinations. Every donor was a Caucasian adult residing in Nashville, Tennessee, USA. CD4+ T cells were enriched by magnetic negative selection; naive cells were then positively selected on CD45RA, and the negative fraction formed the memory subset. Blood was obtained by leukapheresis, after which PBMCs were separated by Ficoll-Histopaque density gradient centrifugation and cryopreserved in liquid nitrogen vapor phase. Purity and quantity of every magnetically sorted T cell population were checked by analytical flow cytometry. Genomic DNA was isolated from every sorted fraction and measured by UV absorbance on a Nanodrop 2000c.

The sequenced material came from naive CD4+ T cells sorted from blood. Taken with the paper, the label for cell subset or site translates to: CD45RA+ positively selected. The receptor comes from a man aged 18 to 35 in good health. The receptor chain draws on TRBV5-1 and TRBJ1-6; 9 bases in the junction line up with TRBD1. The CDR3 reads CASSLARTGDFNSPLHF. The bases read TGCGCCAGCAGCTTGGCCCGGACAGGGGATTTTAATTCACCCCTCCACTTT.